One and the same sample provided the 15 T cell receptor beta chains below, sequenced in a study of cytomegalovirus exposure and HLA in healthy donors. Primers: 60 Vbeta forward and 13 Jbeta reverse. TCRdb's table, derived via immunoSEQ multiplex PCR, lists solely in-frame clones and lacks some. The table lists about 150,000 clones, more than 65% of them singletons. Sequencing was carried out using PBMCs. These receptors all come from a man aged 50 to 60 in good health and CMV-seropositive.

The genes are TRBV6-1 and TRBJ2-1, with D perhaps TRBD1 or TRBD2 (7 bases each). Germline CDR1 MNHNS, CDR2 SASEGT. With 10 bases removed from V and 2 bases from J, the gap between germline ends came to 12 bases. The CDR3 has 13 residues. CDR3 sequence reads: CATRGGPYNEQFF. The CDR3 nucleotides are TGTGCCACCAGGGGGGGGCCCTACAATGAGCAGTTCTTC.

In DNA form, the CDR3 reads TGTGCCATCAGAGCAGGGCAGAGCGGCTACACCTTC. This translates into CAIRAGQSGYTF. The J gene is TRBJ1-2, the V gene TRBV10-3; D is possibly TRBD1 (5 bases). This CDR3 has 12 amino acids. V was cut by 6 bases and J by 8 bases, with 13 bases left in between. The germline V gene encodes CDR1 ENHRY and CDR2 SYGVKD.

CDR3 in DNA: TGTGCCATCAGTGAGACGGACAGACACAATTCACCCCTCCACTTT. This encodes CAISETDRHNSPLHF. The rearrangement uses TRBV10-3 and TRBJ1-6; possible D gene TRBD1, 6 bases. Germline V gene sequence: CDR1 ENHRY, CDR2 SYGVKD. The CDR3 consists of 15 residues. The V gene lost 2 bases and the J gene lost 7 bases, with 12 bases spanning the gap.

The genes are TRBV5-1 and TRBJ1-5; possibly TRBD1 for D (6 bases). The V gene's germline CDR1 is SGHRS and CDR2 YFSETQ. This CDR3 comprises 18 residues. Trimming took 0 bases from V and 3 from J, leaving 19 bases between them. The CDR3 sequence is CASSLGPGRGGDNQPQHF. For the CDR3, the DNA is TGCGCCAGCAGCTTGGGCCCCGGCCGCGGGGGCGACAATCAGCCCCAGCATTTT.

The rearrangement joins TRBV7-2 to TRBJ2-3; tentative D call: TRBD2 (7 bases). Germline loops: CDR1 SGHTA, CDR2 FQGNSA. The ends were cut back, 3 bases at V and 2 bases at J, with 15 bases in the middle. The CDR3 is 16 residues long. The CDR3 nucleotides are TGTGCCAGCAGCTTGTTGGGGGGGCGGGACACAGATACGCAGTATTTT. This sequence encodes CASSLLGGRDTDTQYF.

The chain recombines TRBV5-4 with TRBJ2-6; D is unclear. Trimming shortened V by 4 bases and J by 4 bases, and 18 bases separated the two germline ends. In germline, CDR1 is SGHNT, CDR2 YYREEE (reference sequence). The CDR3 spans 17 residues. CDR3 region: CASSTQIGGQGANVLTF. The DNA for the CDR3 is TGTGCCAGCAGCACCCAGATCGGTGGGCAAGGGGCCAACGTCCTGACTTTC.

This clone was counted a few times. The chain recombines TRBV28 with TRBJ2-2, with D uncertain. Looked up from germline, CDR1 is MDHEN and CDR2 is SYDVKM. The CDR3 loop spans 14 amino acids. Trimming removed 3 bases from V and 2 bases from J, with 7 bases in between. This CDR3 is CASSLGTNTGELFF. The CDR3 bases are TGTGCCAGCAGTTTGGGCACCAACACCGGGGAGCTGTTTTTT.

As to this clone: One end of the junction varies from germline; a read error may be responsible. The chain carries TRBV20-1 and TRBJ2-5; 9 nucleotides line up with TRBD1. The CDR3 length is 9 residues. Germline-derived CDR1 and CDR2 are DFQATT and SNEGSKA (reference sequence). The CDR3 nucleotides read TGCAGTGCTCGCTGGGACAGGGACTTC. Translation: CSARWDRDF.

The chain's CDR3 is CASSLVQGTDIQYF. In DNA, the CDR3 is TGTGCCAGCAGCCTAGTACAGGGTACGGACATTCAGTACTTC. This rearrangement joins TRBV5-5 to TRBJ2-4; D is perhaps TRBD1 (6 bases). Per the germline V gene, CDR1 is SGHKS and CDR2 is YYEKEE (reference sequence). V gave up 4 bases and J gave up 8 bases, with 16 bases separating them. The CDR3 totals 14 residues.

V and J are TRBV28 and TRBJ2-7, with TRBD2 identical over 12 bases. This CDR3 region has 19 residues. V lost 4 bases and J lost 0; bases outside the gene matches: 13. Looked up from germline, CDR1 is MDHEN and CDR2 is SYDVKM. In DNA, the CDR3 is TGTGCCAGCAGTTCGACGACGGGACTAGCGGGCGACTTCTCCTACGAGCAGTACTTC. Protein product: CASSSTTGLAGDFSYEQYF. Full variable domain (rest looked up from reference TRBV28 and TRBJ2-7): DVKVTQSSRYLVKRTGEKVFLECVQDMDHENMFWYRQDPGLGLRLIYFSYDVKMKEKGDIPEGYSVSREKKERFSLILESASTNQTSMYLCASSSTTGLAGDFSYEQYFGPGTRLTVT.

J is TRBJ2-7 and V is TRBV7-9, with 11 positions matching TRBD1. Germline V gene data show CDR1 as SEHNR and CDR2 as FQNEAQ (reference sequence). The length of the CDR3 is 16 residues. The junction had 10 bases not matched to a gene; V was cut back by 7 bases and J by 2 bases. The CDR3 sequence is CASTQGRGQGAYEQYF. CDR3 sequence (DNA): TGTGCCAGCACCCAGGGGAGGGGACAGGGGGCCTACGAGCAGTACTTC.

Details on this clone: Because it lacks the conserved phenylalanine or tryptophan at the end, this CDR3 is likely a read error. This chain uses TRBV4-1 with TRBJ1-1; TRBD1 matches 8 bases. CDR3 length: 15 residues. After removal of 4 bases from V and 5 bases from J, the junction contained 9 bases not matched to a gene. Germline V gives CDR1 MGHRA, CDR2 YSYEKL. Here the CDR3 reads CASSLSLDRGTEAFL. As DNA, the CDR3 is TGCGCCAGCAGCCTTTCCCTCGACAGGGGAACTGAAGCTTTCCTT.

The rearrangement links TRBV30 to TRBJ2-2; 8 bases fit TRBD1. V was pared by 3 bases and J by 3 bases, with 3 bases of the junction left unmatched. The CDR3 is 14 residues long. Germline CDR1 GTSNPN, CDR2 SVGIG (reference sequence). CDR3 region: CAWSRGQYTGELFF. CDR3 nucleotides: TGTGCCTGGAGCAGGGGGCAATACACCGGGGAGCTGTTTTTT.

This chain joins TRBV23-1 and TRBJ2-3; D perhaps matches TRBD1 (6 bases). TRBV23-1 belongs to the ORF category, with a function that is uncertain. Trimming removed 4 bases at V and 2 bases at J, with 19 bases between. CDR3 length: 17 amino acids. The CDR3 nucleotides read TGCGCCAGCAGTCGATACCGGGACATTCGATCCACAGATACGCAGTATTTT. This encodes CASSRYRDIRSTDTQYF.

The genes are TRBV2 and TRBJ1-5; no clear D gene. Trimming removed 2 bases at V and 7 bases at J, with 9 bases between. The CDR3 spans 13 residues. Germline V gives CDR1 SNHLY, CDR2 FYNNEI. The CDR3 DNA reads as TGTGCCAGCAGTGAAACGCTAGACCAGCCCCAGCATTTT. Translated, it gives CASSETLDQPQHF.